A single sample gave rise to the 27 T cell receptor beta chains below, sequenced in a study of blood T cell repertoires in COVID-19. Some clones are missing from TCRdb's copy, which holds only in-frame ones; the method was immunoSEQ multiplex PCR. The sample contains 350,000 to 450,000 clones, approximately 90% of which appear only once. The specimen sequenced was PBMCs or T cells enriched from blood (not recorded which). These TCRs come from a woman aged 40-49 years who had been exposed to COVID-19.

This rearrangement joins TRBV18 to TRBJ1-1, with 8 bases lining up with TRBD1. The CDR3 totals 14 residues. Looked up from germline, CDR1 is KGHSH and CDR2 is LQKENI. V lost 6 bases to trimming and J lost 5 bases; unmatched junction nucleotides: 8. The CDR3 DNA follows: TGTGCCAGCTCCAAAGCAGGGGGCCGGACTGAAGCTTTCTTT. It yields the protein CASSKAGGRTEAFF.

The gene calls are TRBV11-2 and TRBJ1-3; TRBD1 matches at 8 bases. Germline V lookup: CDR1 SGHAT, CDR2 FQNNGV. The CDR3 length is 18 residues. The ends lost 3 bases at V and 0 bases at J; junction bases unmatched: 10. CDR3 nucleotides: TGTGCCAGCAGCTTGTTAACAACAGGGGGGTCCTCTGGAAACACCATATATTTT. Translating gives CASSLLTTGGSSGNTIYF.

This rearrangement joins TRBV2 to TRBJ1-3; D possibly corresponds to TRBD1 (6 bases). Per the germline V gene, CDR1 is SNHLY and CDR2 is FYNNEI. The CDR3 is made up of 15 amino acids. Trimming pared 7 bases from V and 0 bases from J, leaving 13 bases between. CDR3 loop: CASTGAVRSGNTIYF. Written as DNA, the CDR3 is TGTGCCAGCACAGGGGCTGTCCGCTCTGGAAACACCATATATTTT.

This chain joins TRBV6-6 and TRBJ1-2; 8 positions match TRBD1. The CDR3 spans 13 residues. The germline V gene has CDR1 MNHNY and CDR2 SVGAGI (reference sequence). The V and J ends lost 7 bases and 3 bases, in that order; junction bases with no gene match: 4. CDR3: CASKGQGDYGYTF. The CDR3 DNA is TGTGCCAGCAAAGGACAGGGAGACTATGGCTACACCTTC.

The chain combines TRBV30 with TRBJ2-2, with 8 positions matching TRBD1. With 4 bases clipped from V and 4 bases from J, the junction kept 2 bases outside the gene matches. In germline, CDR1 is GTSNPN, CDR2 SVGIG (reference sequence). The CDR3 runs 13 residues. The CDR3: CAWTTGGTGELFF. The CDR3 DNA reads as TGTGCCTGGACTACAGGGGGCACCGGGGAGCTGTTTTTT.

The chain carries TRBV29-1 and TRBJ1-1, with 7 bases matching TRBD1. Germline CDR1 SQVTM, CDR2 ANQGSEA. V was clipped by 4 bases and J by 3 bases; unmatched bases: 8. The CDR3 contains 14 residues. CDR3 in DNA: TGCAGCGTTGCAAAGGGGGCCGGGGACACTGAAGCTTTCTTT. This codes for CSVAKGAGDTEAFF.

The chain recombines TRBV30 with TRBJ2-2, with TRBD1 matching over 9 bases. Trimming at V came to 3 bases and at J to 2 bases, leaving 10 bases not matched to a gene. This CDR3 comprises 17 residues. The V gene's germline CDR1 is GTSNPN and CDR2 SVGIG (reference sequence). The CDR3 DNA reads TGTGCCTGGAGCTCTACGGACAGGGGCCTAAACACCGGGGAGCTGTTTTTT. Its translation: CAWSSTDRGLNTGELFF.

The table lists this clone with a few counts. This chain joins TRBV5-4 and TRBJ2-6, with a weak D call TRBD2 (6 bases). V dropped 4 bases and J dropped 3 bases, with 11 bases sitting between them. The length of the CDR3 is 15 residues. Germline V gene sequence: CDR1 SGHNT, CDR2 YYREEE (reference sequence). The CDR3 sequence is CASSRLASGANVLTF. For the CDR3, the DNA is TGTGCCAGCAGCCGCCTAGCGAGTGGGGCCAACGTCCTGACTTTC.

The rearrangement links TRBV7-8 to TRBJ1-2, with TRBD1 matching over 7 bases. The CDR3 consists of 17 residues. Trimming took 1 base from V and 7 from J; bases not matched to a gene: 15. Germline V gene sequence: CDR1 SGHVS, CDR2 FQNEAQ. CDR3 in DNA: TGTGCCAGCAGCTTAGATGGGACAGTAGCCGTGAGGGGTGGCTACACCTTC. Translating it yields CASSLDGTVAVRGGYTF.

The rearrangement uses TRBV3-1 (or the pseudogene TRBV3-2) and TRBJ1-1; 8 bases line up with TRBD1. The CDR3 contains 17 residues. The V and J ends lost 1 base and 4 bases, in that order; junction bases with no gene match: 11. The germline gives CDR1 LGHDT, CDR2 YNNKEL (reference sequence). The DNA for the CDR3 is TGTGCCAGCAGCCAAGTAGCAGGGGGCCTCCCTGTCACTGAAGCTTTCTTT. Its protein is CASSQVAGGLPVTEAFF.

V usage is TRBV6-2 or TRBV6-3 and J usage is TRBJ2-2, with 7 bases aligning to TRBD1. There are 15 residues in the CDR3. Per germline, CDR1 MNHEY and CDR2 SVGEGT. J was trimmed by 6 bases and V by 4 bases; bases with no gene match: 8. The CDR3: CASSFLDRLSGELFF. The CDR3 bases are TGTGCCAGCAGTTTCTTGGACAGGCTGTCCGGGGAGCTGTTTTTT.

The CDR3 nucleotides are TGTGCCAGCAGCCGCGGACAGGGGAACACTGAAGCTTTCTTT. As protein: CASSRGQGNTEAFF. The rearrangement uses TRBV5-4 and TRBJ1-1; 8 nucleotides line up with TRBD1. The CDR3 length is 14 residues. The J segment lost 1 base and the V segment lost 4 bases, leaving 3 bases of the junction unmatched. The V gene's germline CDR1 is SGHNT and CDR2 YYREEE (reference sequence). The variable domain in full, with the rest retrieved from reference TRBV5-4 and TRBJ1-1, is ETGVTQSPTHLIKTRGQQVTLRCSSQSGHNTVSWYQQALGQGPQFIFQYYREEENGRGNFPPRFSGLQFPNYSSELNVNALELDDSALYLCASSRGQGNTEAFFGQGTRLTVV.

The rearrangement joins TRBV19 to TRBJ1-1, with 9 bases that match TRBD1. The CDR3 is 14 residues long. Germline lookup yields CDR1 LNHDA and CDR2 SQIVND (reference sequence). J was trimmed by 6 bases and V by 8 bases; bases with no gene match: 10. In DNA, the CDR3 is TGTGCCAGTTTCCCTCCAACAGGGGGCCCTGAAGCTTTCTTT. Translating gives CASFPPTGGPEAFF.

As to this clone: One end of the junction varies from germline; a read error may be responsible. The J gene is TRBJ2-1, the V gene TRBV4-1, with D hard to call. This CDR3 region has 13 residues. Germline loops: CDR1 MGHRA, CDR2 YSYEKL. CDR3: CASSEETGDEQFF. The CDR3 DNA follows: TGCGCCAGCAGCGAAGAGACCGGAGATGAGCAGTTCTTC.

The V call is TRBV11-3, the J call TRBJ2-1, with TRBD2 matching 13 bases. This CDR3 has 16 amino acids. CDR1 and CDR2 (germline): SGHNT, YENEEA. V gave up 5 bases and J gave up 4 bases; unmatched junction bases: 5. The CDR3 DNA reads as TGTGCCAGCAGCGGACGGACTAGCGGGGGATACAATGAGCAGTTCTTC. Translating it yields CASSGRTSGGYNEQFF.

This clone showed up just once. The chain carries TRBV18 and TRBJ1-4; 7 nucleotides align to TRBD1. V trimming: 3 bases; J trimming: 2 bases; junction bases outside the gene matches: 3. The germline V gene has CDR1 KGHSH and CDR2 LQKENI. The CDR3 contains 15 residues. Here the CDR3 DNA reads TGTGCCAGCTCACCCGGGACAGCGACTAATGAAAAACTGTTTTTT. Translating it yields CASSPGTATNEKLFF.

The CDR3 sequence is CATRSTSPDNEQFF. The CDR3 region has the DNA TGTGCCACCAGAAGTACTTCCCCCGACAATGAGCAGTTCTTC. This chain links TRBV24-1 with TRBJ2-1, with unresolved D. Trimming shortened V by 7 bases and J by 5 bases, and 14 bases separated the two germline ends. CDR3 length: 14 amino acids. Germline V gives CDR1 KGHDR, CDR2 SFDVKD.

The chain recombines TRBV2 with TRBJ1-4; D uncertain. The CDR3 runs 12 residues. V gave up 7 bases and J gave up 8 bases, with 11 bases separating them. The germline V gene has CDR1 SNHLY and CDR2 FYNNEI. CDR3 sequence: CASNSGREKLFF. The CDR3 nucleotides are TGTGCCAGCAACTCGGGGAGGGAAAAACTGTTTTTT.

This clone was counted a single time. The V call is TRBV4-3, the J call TRBJ1-1; 7 bases match TRBD1. Trimming at V came to 6 bases and at J to 2 bases, leaving 15 bases not matched to a gene. In germline, CDR1 is LGHNA, CDR2 YSLEER. The CDR3 has 17 amino acids. In nucleotides, the CDR3 is TGCGCCAGCAGTACCCGGGACAGTCTACTTGGAAACACTGAAGCTTTCTTT. It translates to CASSTRDSLLGNTEAFF.

Written as DNA, the CDR3 is TGTGCCAGCAGCTTAAGGCCGGGAGACACTGAAGCTTTCTTT. Translation: CASSLRPGDTEAFF. V usage is TRBV7-3 and J usage is TRBJ1-1; no reliable D call. Germline CDR1 SGHTA, CDR2 FQGTGA. Deletions cut 1 base from V and 3 bases from J, with 9 bases between. The length of the CDR3 is 14 residues.

The V call is TRBV5-1, the J call TRBJ2-1; 9 bases fit TRBD2. J gave up 4 bases and V 3 bases, and 8 bases lay outside the gene matches. The germline gives CDR1 SGHRS, CDR2 YFSETQ. The CDR3 consists of 16 residues. The CDR3 DNA sequence: TGCGCCAGCAGCTGGGCTGGTAGCGGGGGTTACAATGAGCAGTTCTTC. This gives the protein CASSWAGSGGYNEQFF.

The chain links TRBV30 to TRBJ1-2; D gene unclear. The CDR3 totals 12 residues. The ends were cut back, 5 bases at V and 8 bases at J, with 15 bases in the middle. In germline, CDR1 is GTSNPN, CDR2 SVGIG (reference sequence). This chain's CDR3 is CAWRSGFPGYTF. CDR3 coding DNA: TGTGCCTGGCGGAGCGGGTTTCCAGGCTACACCTTC.

This clone was counted a single time. The chain has TRBV10-1 and TRBJ1-2; a possible D gene is TRBD1 (6 bases). This CDR3 region has 16 residues. With 0 bases removed from V and 4 bases from J, the gap between germline ends came to 15 bases. The V gene's germline CDR1 is WNHNN and CDR2 SYGVQD (reference sequence). The CDR3 region has the DNA TGCGCCAGCAGTGAGTCGCTTGGGGGCATCACCTATGGCTACACCTTC. This codes for CASSESLGGITYGYTF.

The chain recombines TRBV5-4 with TRBJ1-6; D may be TRBD1 (5 bases). The CDR3 runs to 15 residues. Germline V lookup: CDR1 SGHNT, CDR2 YYREEE (reference sequence). V gave up 4 bases and J gave up 7 bases, with 15 bases separating them. The CDR3, as DNA: TGTGCCAGCAGCGGGGGACTGACCGGCAATTCACCCCTCCACTTT. Translated: CASSGGLTGNSPLHF.

This clone has more than one count but fewer than ten. DNA for the CDR3: TGTGCCAGCAGCCCTCGACAGGGGACAACAAACTATGGCTACACCTTC. It is translated as CASSPRQGTTNYGYTF. This chain connects TRBV7-2 to TRBJ1-2; 8 bases align to TRBD1. This CDR3 spans 16 amino acids. Losses at the gene ends were 5 bases for V and 2 bases for J; bases not matched to a gene: 10. From germline, CDR1 is SGHTA and CDR2 FQGNSA. Combining the CDR3 with reference TRBV7-2 and TRBJ1-2 gives the whole variable domain GAGVSQSPSNKVTEKGKDVELRCDPISGHTALYWYRQSLGQGLEFLIYFQGNSAPDKSGLPSDRFSAERTGGSVSTLTIQRTQQEDSAVYLCASSPRQGTTNYGYTFGSGTRLTVV.

This rearrangement joins TRBV30 to TRBJ1-6; the D gene is possibly TRBD1 (5 bases). There are 13 residues in the CDR3. CDR1 GTSNPN and CDR2 SVGIG come from the germline V gene (reference sequence). Trimming stripped 2 bases from V and 9 bases from J, with 11 bases between. The CDR3 DNA is TGTGCCTGGAGTCAGGGTATCGGTTCACCCCTCCACTTT. Translation: CAWSQGIGSPLHF.

This rearrangement joins TRBV5-1 to TRBJ1-4; tentative D call: TRBD1 (6 bases). The CDR3 has 15 residues. Trimming stripped 1 base from V and 4 bases from J, with 11 bases between. Germline V gives CDR1 SGHRS, CDR2 YFSETQ. CDR3 region: CASSLIGTSNEKLFF. CDR3 DNA: TGCGCCAGCAGCTTGATAGGGACAAGTAATGAAAAACTGTTTTTT.